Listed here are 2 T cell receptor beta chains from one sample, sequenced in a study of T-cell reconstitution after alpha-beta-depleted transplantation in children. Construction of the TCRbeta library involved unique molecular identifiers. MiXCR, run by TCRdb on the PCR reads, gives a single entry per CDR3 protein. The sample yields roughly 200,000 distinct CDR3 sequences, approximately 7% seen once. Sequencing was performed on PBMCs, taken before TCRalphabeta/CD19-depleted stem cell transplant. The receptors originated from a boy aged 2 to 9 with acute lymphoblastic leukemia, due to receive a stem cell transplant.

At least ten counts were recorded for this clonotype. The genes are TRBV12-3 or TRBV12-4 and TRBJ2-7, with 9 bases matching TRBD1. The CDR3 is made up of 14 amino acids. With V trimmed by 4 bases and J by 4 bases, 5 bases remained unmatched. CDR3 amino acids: CASSSDRGKYEQYF. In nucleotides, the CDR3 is TGTGCCAGCAGTTCGGACAGGGGAAAGTACGAGCAGTACTTC.

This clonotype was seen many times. The CDR3 sequence: CASSPGQVSYGYTF. Written as DNA, the CDR3 is TGCGCCAGCAGCCCGGGACAGGTTTCTTATGGCTACACCTTC. V gene TRBV5-1 combines with J gene TRBJ1-2; TRBD1 agrees at 8 bases. This CDR3 has 14 amino acids. Per the germline V gene, CDR1 is SGHRS and CDR2 is YFSETQ. The junction had 7 bases not matched to a gene; V was cut back by 4 bases and J by 5 bases.